These T cell receptor beta chains were read from a single sample in a study of cytomegalovirus exposure and HLA in healthy donors. Data came from immunoSEQ multiplex PCR; TCRdb stores just in-frame clones and leaves some out. There are roughly 150,000 clones in the sample; 82% occur only once, and about 3.7% lies in the top ten. What was sequenced was PBMCs. Receptors were obtained from a male donor in good health and CMV-seronegative. Both conserved end residues are part of each CDR3. The D gene is left open where the match is weak. Only part of the rows carry a size: once, few, many, or a class if the clone is expanded.

V gene	D gene	clone size	J gene	CDR3 protein	CDR3 DNA
TRBV9	-	once	TRBJ1-4	CASSPAGGANEKLFF	TGTGCCAGCAGCCCTGCGGGGGGGGCTAATGAAAAACTGTTTTTT
TRBV4-1	-	once	TRBJ2-3	CASSQVRQGFTDTQYF	TGCGCCAGCAGCCAAGTGAGGCAGGGGTTTACAGATACGCAGTATTTT
TRBV2	-	-	TRBJ2-5	CASTYQETQYF	TGTGCCAGCACCTACCAAGAGACCCAGTACTTC
TRBV28	TRBD2	-	TRBJ2-7	CASRLADYEQYF	TGTGCCAGCAGGCTAGCGGATTACGAGCAGTACTTC
TRBV5-8	-	-	TRBJ2-1	CASSFDSFQFF	TGTGCCAGCAGCTTTGATAGTTTTCAGTTCTTC
TRBV7-9	TRBD1	-	TRBJ1-5	CASSLGTGPLSDGQPQHF	TGTGCCAGCAGCTTAGGGACAGGGCCCCTATCGGATGGTCAGCCCCAGCATTTT
TRBV29-1	TRBD1	-	TRBJ1-5	CSVGTGSNQPQHF	TGCAGCGTCGGGACAGGGAGCAATCAGCCCCAGCATTTT
TRBV21-1	-	-	TRBJ1-1	CASKGGGMNTEAFF	TGTGCCAGCAAAGGGGGGGGGATGAACACTGAAGCTTTCTTT
TRBV6-1	-	-	TRBJ1-2	CASSEFLGAPPGYTF	TGTGCCAGCAGTGAATTTTTGGGGGCCCCTCCCGGCTACACCTTC
TRBV28	TRBD2	-	TRBJ2-7	CASSLSPSGRYHEQYF	TGTGCCAGCAGTTTATCCCCCAGCGGGAGGTACCACGAGCAGTACTTC
TRBV10-3	-	-	TRBJ1-1	CAIRGTDLNTEAFF	TGTGCCATCAGGGGGACTGATTTGAACACTGAAGCTTTCTTT
TRBV15	TRBD2	-	TRBJ2-1	CATSALGLAGHAKDNEQFF	TGTGCCACCAGCGCATTGGGACTAGCGGGCCACGCGAAGGACAATGAGCAGTTCTTC
TRBV7-6	-	few	TRBJ1-1	CASMEGTEAFF	TGTGCCAGCATGGAGGGCACTGAAGCTTTCTTT
TRBV19	TRBD1	-	TRBJ2-7	CASSRTGFSYEQYF	TGTGCCAGTAGTCGGACAGGCTTCTCCTACGAGCAGTACTTC
TRBV7-2	TRBD1	-	TRBJ2-1	CASSVGQGRQQFF	TGTGCCAGCAGCGTAGGACAGGGCCGTCAGCAGTTCTTC
TRBV7-2	TRBD2	-	TRBJ2-1	CASSLVASGSRGNEQFF	TGTGCCAGCAGCTTAGTTGCTAGCGGGAGTAGAGGCAATGAGCAGTTCTTC
TRBV5-4	-	-	TRBJ2-5	CASSLYPGDQETQYF	TGTGCCAGCAGCTTGTATCCAGGGGATCAAGAGACCCAGTACTTC
TRBV7-9	-	few	TRBJ1-1	CASSLVGQGLAFF	TGTGCCAGCAGCTTAGTGGGGCAGGGGCTAGCTTTCTTT
TRBV5-1	-	once	TRBJ1-3	CASSLGTGNTIYF	TGCGCCAGCAGCTTGGGTACTGGAAACACCATATATTTT
TRBV9	TRBD1	once	TRBJ2-1	CASSVGTANEQFF	TGTGCCAGCAGCGTCGGGACAGCCAATGAGCAGTTCTTC
TRBV6-5	TRBD1	few	TRBJ1-5	CASSYSGTGNQPQHF	TGTGCCAGCAGTTACTCTGGGACAGGCAATCAGCCCCAGCATTTT
TRBV18	TRBD2	-	TRBJ2-1	CASSPGLADNEQFF	TGTGCCAGCTCACCGGGACTAGCGGACAATGAGCAGTTCTTC
TRBV5-1	-	-	TRBJ1-1	CASSLGVANTEAFF	TGCGCCAGCAGCTTGGGAGTAGCGAACACTGAAGCTTTCTTT
TRBV7-9	-	-	TRBJ2-1	CASSPPLGGDEQFF	TGTGCCAGCAGCCCGCCCTTGGGGGGAGATGAGCAGTTCTTC
TRBV4-1	TRBD1	-	TRBJ2-7	CASSRFGQGEIYEQYF	TGCGCCAGCAGCCGTTTCGGACAGGGGGAGATCTACGAGCAGTACTTC
TRBV14	-	-	TRBJ2-7	CASSQRVYEQYF	TGTGCCAGCAGCCAACGCGTCTACGAGCAGTACTTC
TRBV6-5	TRBD1	-	TRBJ1-5	CASRRGQGTWQPQHF	TGTGCCAGCAGACGGGGACAGGGAACATGGCAGCCCCAGCATTTT
TRBV18	TRBD1	-	TRBJ1-5	CASSGDRGMIQPQHF	TGTGCCAGCTCAGGGGACAGGGGCATGATTCAGCCCCAGCATTTT
TRBV28	TRBD1	few	TRBJ2-6	CASSLTGVLSLGANVLTF	TGTGCCAGCAGTTTGACAGGGGTTCTATCCCTTGGGGCCAACGTCCTGACTTTC
TRBV19	-	many	TRBJ2-2	CASKPQGNTGELFF	TGTGCCAGTAAACCTCAGGGGAACACCGGGGAGCTGTTTTTT
TRBV5-1	-	-	TRBJ2-2	CASGEGARTGELFF	TGCGCCAGCGGAGAGGGCGCGCGCACCGGGGAGCTGTTTTTT
TRBV19	-	-	TRBJ2-2	CASSSGPGPGELFF	TGTGCCAGTAGTTCGGGTCCAGGGCCCGGGGAGCTGTTTTTT
TRBV11-1	TRBD1	-	TRBJ1-1	CASSFSRTGGTEAFF	TGTGCCAGCAGCTTTTCCCGGACAGGGGGCACTGAAGCTTTCTTT
TRBV7-9	TRBD2	once	TRBJ2-5	CATVVRERQETQYF	TGTGCCACGGTGGTGCGGGAGCGACAAGAGACCCAGTACTTC
TRBV6-1	TRBD1	-	TRBJ2-1	CASSGEIGGWSYNEQFF	TGTGCCAGCAGTGGAGAAATAGGGGGCTGGTCCTACAATGAGCAGTTCTTC
TRBV7-2	-	-	TRBJ2-3	CASSPRGQPLGTDTQYF	TGTGCCAGCAGCCCCCGAGGACAACCGTTGGGCACAGATACGCAGTATTTT
TRBV7-8	-	-	TRBJ1-3	CASSLSRVWGNTIYF	TGTGCCAGCAGCTTATCCAGGGTCTGGGGAAACACCATATATTTT
TRBV18	TRBD2	-	TRBJ2-3	CASSRTSGETDTQYF	TGTGCCAGCTCGCGGACTAGCGGCGAGACAGATACGCAGTATTTT
TRBV5-1	TRBD1	-	TRBJ1-1	CASSLIRDSGNTEAFF	TGCGCCAGCAGCTTGATTCGGGACAGTGGGAACACTGAAGCTTTCTTT
TRBV4-3	TRBD2	-	TRBJ2-3	CASSQEPAGEWTDTQYF	TGCGCCAGCAGCCAAGAACCAGCGGGAGAGTGGACAGATACGCAGTATTTT
TRBV5-5	-	-	TRBJ1-5	CASSLRQVHSNQPQHF	TGTGCCAGCAGCTTACGACAGGTCCATAGCAATCAGCCCCAGCATTTT
TRBV9	-	-	TRBJ1-5	CASSLGGAQPQHF	TGTGCCAGCAGTTTGGGGGGGGCTCAGCCCCAGCATTTT
TRBV9	-	-	TRBJ2-1	CASSVSPGSSYNEQFF	TGTGCCAGCAGCGTATCCCCCGGGAGCTCCTACAATGAGCAGTTCTTC
TRBV20-1	-	once	TRBJ1-1	CSARDSREAFF	TGCAGTGCTAGAGATAGCCGGGAAGCTTTCTTT
TRBV29-1	-	-	TRBJ2-1	CSAGGWGASYNEQFF	TGCAGCGCCGGGGGGTGGGGGGCCTCCTACAATGAGCAGTTCTTC
TRBV5-1	TRBD1	-	TRBJ1-1	CASSTFGQGAEAFF	TGCGCCAGCAGCACCTTCGGACAGGGGGCTGAAGCTTTCTTT
TRBV29-1	-	-	TRBJ1-4	CSVAVQSKEKLFF	TGCAGCGTTGCTGTACAGTCTAAGGAAAAACTGTTTTTT